The rows below give T cell receptor beta chains drawn from one sample of a study of OX40 agonist ivuxolimab in advanced cancers. The method was immunoSEQ multiplex PCR; TCRdb's version includes in-frame clones alone and lacks a portion of them. The sample records roughly 52,000 clones, 80% to 90% being singletons. This specimen consisted of CD4+ or CD8+ T cells sorted from blood, obtained in a trial of the OX40 agonist ivuxolimab. The receptors derive from an adult with an advanced solid tumor such as melanoma, head and neck, liver or kidney cancer. Both conserved end residues are trimmed from each CDR3.

TRBJ2-2 | TRBV27 | ASSPDSKWGAGELF
TRBJ2-7 | TRBV6-6 | ASRNGGAGEQY
TRBJ2-5 | TRBV4-1 | ASSQDPEGGETQY
TRBJ2-7 | TRBV7-6 | ASSSVAGALGSYEQY
TRBJ2-5 | TRBV5-4 | ASKPRGGRETQY
TRBJ1-1 | TRBV29-1 | SVRPGPPF
TRBJ2-1 | TRBV7-8 | ASSPTLKEGYNEQF
TRBJ2-3 | TRBV5-4 | ASSPGLASVSTDTQY
TRBJ2-7 | TRBV28 | ASSQNRGLNEQY
TRBJ1-6 | TRBV30 | AWRGELNSPLH
TRBJ1-4 | TRBV6-1 | ASSEVSSIREKLF
TRBJ1-2 | TRBV10-2 | ASSESRHGYT
TRBJ2-2 | TRBV7-3 | ASSQTEGDWAGELF
TRBJ2-5 | TRBV28 | ASSLMLAGVHESQY
TRBJ2-1 | TRBV4-3 | ASSQDGGVGTDEQF
TRBJ1-4 | TRBV30 | AWSAPLWGGSNEKLF
TRBJ2-2 | TRBV6-6 | ASSYSGTPNTGELF
TRBJ2-1 | TRBV6-5 | ASSYHQQGDNEQF
TRBJ1-4 | TRBV28 | ASSLLTAATNEKLF
TRBJ2-6 | TRBV7-3 | ASSLGQGYTGANVLT
TRBJ2-6 | TRBV6-6 | ASSYERAVLT
TRBJ2-3 | TRBV27 | ASSRTGGRASGRSSTDTQY
TRBJ1-2 | TRBV5-4 | ASSLGGDYGYT
TRBJ2-1 | TRBV5-1 | ASSHVAGEPSNEQF
TRBJ1-2 | TRBV6-6 | ASKTGINYGYT
TRBJ2-3 | TRBV11-3 | ASSPGSGLAGADTQY
TRBJ2-5 | TRBV28 | ASTLSGRETQY
TRBJ1-1 | TRBV28 | ASSLIKGAVAEAF
TRBJ2-1 | TRBV10-2 | ASSELAGARNEQF